A selection of T cell receptor beta chains follows, all from one sample in a study of T-cell memory formation after mild COVID-19. MiXCR, applied by TCRdb to the 5' RACE reads, yields one record per CDR3 protein. The sample includes 150,000 to 200,000 distinct CDR3 sequences, around 13% seen only once; the top ten take about 3.6%. The sample comprised PBMCs or a T cell subset sorted from them (not recorded which). Receptors originate from a man aged 18 to 29 who had mild COVID-19 (a few samples of this study predate the infection). Cell type and time point are not known. The CDR3 runs from the conserved cysteine through the conserved F or W. The D gene is left open where the match is weak. Part of the rows lack a size; the others show once, few, many or a class for expanded clones.

TRBV7-2,NA,TRBJ1-2,TRBD1,CASSTYDPGQGYGYTF,TGTGCCAGCAGCACCTACGACCCAGGACAGGGTTATGGCTACACCTTC
TRBV7-2,NA,TRBJ1-2,TRBD1,CASSPGGQGTNYGYTF,TGTGCCAGCAGCCCCGGGGGACAGGGCACAAACTATGGCTACACCTTC
TRBV29-1,NA,TRBJ1-3,NA,CSGGTSGNTIYF,TGCAGCGGCGGGACATCTGGAAACACCATATATTTT
TRBV7-7,few,TRBJ2-3,TRBD1,CASSLDRGYAQYF,TGTGCCAGCAGCTTAGACAGGGGGTACGCGCAGTATTTT
TRBV2,NA,TRBJ2-4,NA,CASSPTGTLNIQYF,TGTGCCAGCTCCCCTACTGGGACTCTTAACATTCAGTACTTC
TRBV20-1,NA,TRBJ1-1,TRBD1,CSARGDRGGTEAFF,TGCAGTGCTAGGGGTGACAGGGGTGGCACTGAAGCTTTCTTT
TRBV27,NA,TRBJ2-1,TRBD2,CASRNGGTGCYNEQFF,TGTGCCAGCCGTAACGGGGGGACCGGATGCTACAATGAGCAGTTCTTC
TRBV5-1,few,TRBJ2-3,TRBD2,CASSWGTSDSTDTQYF,TGCGCCAGCAGCTGGGGGACTAGTGACAGCACAGATACGCAGTATTTT
TRBV7-2,NA,TRBJ1-2,NA,CASSLGASIGGYTF,TGTGCCAGCAGCTTAGGGGCGAGTATAGGTGGCTACACCTTC
TRBV12-3/TRBV12-4,NA,TRBJ2-7,TRBD1,CASRGQVTVHEQYF,TGTGCCAGCAGGGGACAGGTAACCGTCCACGAGCAGTACTTC
TRBV29-1,NA,TRBJ2-4,NA,CSVVDRRKNIQYF,TGCAGCGTTGTGGACCGCCGCAAAAACATTCAGTACTTC
TRBV5-1,few,TRBJ2-3,NA,CASSGDTATDTQYF,TGCGCCAGCAGCGGGGACACCGCCACAGATACGCAGTATTTT
TRBV20-1,few,TRBJ1-1,NA,CSARVWVGGNTEAFF,TGCAGTGCTAGAGTGTGGGTAGGGGGAAACACTGAAGCTTTCTTT
TRBV7-8,few,TRBJ2-2,NA,CASSPSRRELFF,TGTGCCAGCAGTCCTAGTCGGAGGGAGCTGTTTTTT